This record covers a single T cell receptor (beta chain). Its antigen is not identified. This record comes from a study of identifying expanded T cells in peripheral blood. General observations from the study: Across healthy donors, higher total template counts meant significantly greater roughly two-week count variance. Over two and four weeks, about 15 and 19 clones changed, versus around 1.2 between replicates.

The data were produced by immunoSEQ multiplex PCR, yet TCRdb's version contains in-frame clones alone and is incomplete. The sample has around 60,000 clones, about 83% seen once. Collection occurred without any documented infections or immune events in donors. Sequenced material: blood. This TCR came from a person aged 18-70 years in good health.

The CDR3 loop reads CASSRIRETDTQYF. Written as DNA, the CDR3 is TGTGCCAGCAGTCGCATCAGGGAGACAGATACGCAGTATTTT. The rearrangement uses TRBV6-5 and TRBJ2-3; either TRBD1 or TRBD2 may supply D (5 bases each). The ends were cut back, 5 bases at V and 3 bases at J, with 12 bases in the middle. CDR1 is MNHEY, CDR2 SVGAGI, per germline. The CDR3 is 14 residues long.